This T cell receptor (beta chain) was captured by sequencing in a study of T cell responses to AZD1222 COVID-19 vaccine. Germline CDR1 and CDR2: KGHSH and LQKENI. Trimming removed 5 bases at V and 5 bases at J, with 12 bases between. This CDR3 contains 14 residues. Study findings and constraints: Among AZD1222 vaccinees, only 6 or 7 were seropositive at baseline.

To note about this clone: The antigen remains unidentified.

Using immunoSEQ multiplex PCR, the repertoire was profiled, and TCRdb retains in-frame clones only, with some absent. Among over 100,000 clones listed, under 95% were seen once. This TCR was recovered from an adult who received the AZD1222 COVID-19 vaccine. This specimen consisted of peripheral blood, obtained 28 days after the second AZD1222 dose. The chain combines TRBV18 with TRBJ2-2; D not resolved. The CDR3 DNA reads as TGTGCCAGCTCATCCACCGTCGGGACCGGGGAGCTGTTTTTT. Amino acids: CASSSTVGTGELFF.